These 32 T cell receptor beta chains originate from one sample sequenced in a study of blood T cell repertoires in COVID-19. TCRdb's table, derived via immunoSEQ multiplex PCR, lists solely in-frame clones and lacks some. Here the sample spans 170,000 or so clones, approximately 91% being singletons. The sequencing input was peripheral blood. These receptors were collected from a man between 45 and 60 years old with acute or convalescent COVID-19.

The V call is TRBV28, the J call TRBJ1-2; D gene uncertain. CDR1 and CDR2 from the germline V gene are MDHEN and SYDVKM. The V and J ends lost 4 bases and 4 bases respectively, with 13 bases between them. This CDR3 is built from 14 residues. CDR3 in DNA: TGTGCCAGCAGTTCACCGGGAGGCGGCTATGGCTACACCTTC. Translation: CASSSPGGGYGYTF.

V usage is TRBV5-4 and J usage is TRBJ1-4, with D maybe TRBD1 (5 bases). The CDR3 totals 14 residues. CDR1 is SGHNT, CDR2 YYREEE, per germline (reference sequence). Trimming pared 0 bases from V and 7 bases from J, leaving 10 bases between. The CDR3 region has the DNA TGTGCCAGCAGCTTGGAGGGGATTGGTGAAAAACTGTTTTTT. Translating it yields CASSLEGIGEKLFF.

This clone was seen only once. The same CDR3 arises from other DNA sequences in this sample as well. The rearrangement uses TRBV7-3 and TRBJ2-3, with 14 bases lining up with TRBD2. V was pared by 3 bases and J by 5 bases, with 1 base of the junction left unmatched. The germline gives CDR1 SGHTA, CDR2 FQGTGA. The CDR3 consists of 15 residues. The CDR3 region is CASSLGTSGGDTQYF. The CDR3 DNA is TGTGCCAGCAGCTTGGGGACTAGCGGGGGAGATACGCAGTATTTT.

This chain joins TRBV14 and TRBJ1-1; D unresolved. The CDR3 is 13 amino acids. The ends were cut back, 4 bases at V and 13 bases at J, with 19 bases in the middle. The germline V gene has CDR1 SGHDN and CDR2 FVKESK. The CDR3 bases are TGTGCCAGCAGCCCCCCGCAAGATTCAGAGGTTTTCTTT. Its translation: CASSPPQDSEVFF.

This chain joins TRBV27 and TRBJ2-5, with a weak D call TRBD2 (6 bases). Trimming cost V 5 bases and J 0 bases, with 10 bases left between them. Germline loops: CDR1 MNHEY, CDR2 SMNVEV (reference sequence). The CDR3 is 14 residues long. The CDR3: CASSQGLNQETQYF. CDR3 in DNA: TGTGCCAGCAGTCAGGGACTGAACCAAGAGACCCAGTACTTC.

V gene TRBV12-3 or TRBV12-4 combines with J gene TRBJ2-1, with 10 bases aligning to TRBD2. J lost 10 bases, V lost 5 bases, and 5 bases had no gene match. The CDR3 is 13 residues long. The CDR3 coding sequence is TGTGCCAGCAGTCCCTGGACTAGCGGCGAGCAGTTCTTC. Its protein product is CASSPWTSGEQFF.

The chain is built from TRBV18 and TRBJ1-6; D ambiguous. CDR1 and CDR2 (germline): KGHSH, LQKENI. Trimming removed 3 bases from V and 7 bases from J, with 10 bases in between. The CDR3 is 14 amino acids. CDR3: CASSPEVRNSPLHF. The DNA for the CDR3 is TGTGCCAGCTCACCGGAGGTGAGGAATTCACCCCTCCACTTT.

The chain employs TRBV5-4 and TRBJ2-3; 8 bases align to TRBD1. Germline CDR1 and CDR2: SGHNT and YYREEE (reference sequence). The junction had 8 bases not matched to a gene; V was cut back by 4 bases and J by 4 bases. The length of the CDR3 is 15 residues. CDR3 loop: CASSPGRGPADTQYF. CDR3 coding DNA: TGTGCCAGCAGCCCCGGCAGGGGGCCTGCAGATACGCAGTATTTT.

There are a few counts of this clone. The chain carries TRBV27 and TRBJ1-1; D not resolved. V lost 5 bases to trimming and J lost 11 bases, with 21 bases between them. The CDR3 totals 14 residues. Germline V CDR1 and CDR2: MNHEY, SMNVEV (reference sequence). The CDR3 DNA is TGTGCCAGCAGTGATTTAAGGCATCAGACTAGGGCTTTCTTT. It encodes CASSDLRHQTRAFF.

This sequence joins TRBV20-1 and TRBJ1-5, with a possible D match to TRBD1 (5 bases). CDR1 and CDR2 from the germline V gene are DFQATT and SNEGSKA (reference sequence). V lost 7 bases and J lost 12, with 16 bases in between. There are 11 residues in the CDR3. The CDR3 DNA reads as TGCAGTGTTAACCAGGGCGAGCGCCAGCATTTT. Encoded protein: CSVNQGERQHF.

This chain connects TRBV3-1 (or the pseudogene TRBV3-2) to TRBJ2-1; possible D gene TRBD2, 5 bases. The CDR3 contains 14 residues. The germline V gene encodes CDR1 LGHDT and CDR2 YNNKEL (reference sequence). The V gene lost 4 bases and the J gene lost 6 bases, with 13 bases spanning the gap. CDR3 sequence (DNA): TGTGCCAGCAGCCCCCGAGATGGAGGCAATGAGCAGTTCTTC. Translating gives CASSPRDGGNEQFF.

This clone was picked up one time. CDR3 DNA: TGTGCCAGTAGTATACCCTCGACGGGTAGAGGCTACACCTTC. Its protein product is CASSIPSTGRGYTF. This rearrangement joins TRBV19 to TRBJ1-2; D is ambiguous. Trimming took off 2 bases at V and 8 bases at J, with 15 bases between the two ends. The V gene's germline CDR1 is LNHDA and CDR2 SQIVND (reference sequence). The CDR3 has 14 amino acids.

V usage is TRBV7-3 and J usage is TRBJ2-6, with D possibly TRBD2 on 7 matching bases. V lost 5 bases and J lost 1, with 18 bases in between. CDR1 and CDR2 (germline): SGHTA, FQGTGA. This CDR3 contains 18 residues. The CDR3 nucleotides are TGTGCCAGCAGCCCCCTAGGGGGGGGTTTTTCTGGGGCCAACGTCCTGACTTTC. This translates into CASSPLGGGFSGANVLTF.

The gene calls are TRBV18 and TRBJ1-1, with a weak D call TRBD1 (6 bases). V was clipped by 2 bases and J by 3 bases, with 16 bases between them. Per the germline V gene, CDR1 is KGHSH and CDR2 is LQKENI. The CDR3 consists of 16 residues. CDR3 residues: CASSPIQGSRDTEAFF. The CDR3 DNA follows: TGTGCCAGCTCACCAATCCAGGGGAGTAGGGACACTGAAGCTTTCTTT. Complete variable domain (other parts from reference TRBV18 and TRBJ1-1): NAGVMQNPRHLVRRRGQEARLRCSPMKGHSHVYWYRQLPEEGLKFMVYLQKENIIDESGMPKERFSAEFPKEGPSILRIQQVVRGDSAAYFCASSPIQGSRDTEAFFGQGTRLTVV.

This clone was detected only once. Other DNA sequences of this sample code for an identical CDR3. The chain carries TRBV19 and TRBJ1-2; 8 bases fit TRBD1. CDR3 size: 13 residues. The V gene's germline CDR1 is LNHDA and CDR2 SQIVND (reference sequence). The V gene end was trimmed by 5 bases and the J gene end by 4 bases; junction bases not matched to a gene: 3. DNA for the CDR3: TGTGCCAGTAGTCTCCAGGGGGCCTATGGCTACACCTTC. Protein sequence: CASSLQGAYGYTF.

There are a few counts of this clone. The chain has TRBV4-2 and TRBJ1-5; 7 positions match TRBD1. The germline V gene encodes CDR1 LGHNA and CDR2 YNFKEQ. This CDR3 has 16 residues. The junction had 5 bases not matched to a gene; V was cut back by 1 base and J by 2 bases. The CDR3 here is CASSQADRVGNQPQHF. In DNA, the CDR3 is TGTGCCAGCAGCCAAGCCGACAGGGTTGGCAATCAGCCCCAGCATTTT.

The V and J genes are TRBV5-1 and TRBJ1-1; 12 nucleotides align to TRBD1. There are 12 residues in the CDR3. After removal of 4 bases from V and 10 bases from J, the junction contained 2 bases not matched to a gene. The V gene's germline CDR1 is SGHRS and CDR2 YFSETQ. The CDR3 nucleotides read TGCGCCAGCAGCAGGGACAGGGGGCTAGCTTTCTTT. Protein product: CASSRDRGLAFF.

V usage is TRBV21-1 and J usage is TRBJ2-3; the table calls TRBD1, which could not be checked here. TRBV21-1 is tagged as a pseudogene. This CDR3 comprises 15 residues. CDR3 sequence: CASTRGQGLTDTQYF. CDR3 nucleotides: TGTGCCAGCACGAGAGGACAGGGATTGACAGATACGCAGTATTTT.

The rearrangement joins TRBV5-1 to TRBJ2-1; TRBD2 might be the D (6 bases). V lost 4 bases and J 6 bases, leaving 14 bases between the germline ends. The CDR3 length is 14 residues. Germline assignment: CDR1 SGHRS and CDR2 YFSETQ. The CDR3 spells CASSLRDFVNEQFF. DNA for the CDR3: TGCGCCAGCAGCCTCCGGGACTTCGTCAATGAGCAGTTCTTC.

CDR3 protein: CASSLGIPSGRNEQFF. Written as DNA, the CDR3 is TGTGCCAGCAGTTTAGGGATACCTAGCGGGAGGAATGAGCAGTTCTTC. The chain couples TRBV28 to TRBJ2-1; 11 bases match TRBD2. The CDR3 is 16 residues long. V dropped 2 bases and J dropped 7; count of bases not matched to a gene: 7. CDR1 is MDHEN and CDR2 is SYDVKM in the germline V gene.

The chain combines TRBV27 with TRBJ1-1; the match to TRBD1 covers 9 bases. Trimming cost V 4 bases and J 10 bases; bases outside gene matches: 13. Germline V gives CDR1 MNHEY, CDR2 SMNVEV (reference sequence). The CDR3 spans 15 residues. CDR3 nucleotide sequence: TGTGCCAGCAGTTCACCCACCGGGACAGGGACGAGAGCTTTCTTT. The encoded protein is CASSSPTGTGTRAFF.

The chain combines TRBV9 with TRBJ1-3; D is ambiguous. The CDR3 is 14 residues long. In germline, CDR1 is SGDLS, CDR2 YYNGEE. Deletions cut 2 bases from V and 0 bases from J, with 6 bases between. This chain's CDR3 is CASSVADSGNTIYF. Here the CDR3 DNA reads TGTGCCAGCAGCGTCGCGGACTCTGGAAACACCATATATTTT. The variable domain in full, completed from reference TRBV9 and TRBJ1-3, reads DSGVTQTPKHLITATGQRVTLRCSPRSGDLSVYWYQQSLDQGLQFLIQYYNGEERAKGNILERFSAQQFPDLHSELNLSSLELGDSALYFCASSVADSGNTIYFGEGSWLTVV.

The chain is built from TRBV7-9 and TRBJ2-1; the match to TRBD1 covers 7 bases. Germline assignment: CDR1 SEHNR and CDR2 FQNEAQ (reference sequence). With V trimmed by 5 bases and J by 1 base, 11 bases remained unmatched. CDR3 length: 17 residues. DNA of the CDR3: TGTGCCAGCAGCCATACGATAGGGGGCTCGTCCTACAATGAGCAGTTCTTC. This codes for CASSHTIGGSSYNEQFF.

This chain connects TRBV28 to TRBJ2-3; 8 nucleotides match TRBD1. V lost 3 bases and J lost 3; bases outside the gene matches: 11. From germline, CDR1 is MDHEN and CDR2 SYDVKM. This CDR3 has 17 residues. The DNA of the CDR3 is TGTGCCAGCAGTTTTCCAGGGGGCGCCCGTTGGACAGATACGCAGTATTTT. Its translation: CASSFPGGARWTDTQYF.

This chain joins TRBV28 and TRBJ1-5; no firm D call. The CDR3 has 14 residues. The germline CDR1 and CDR2 sequences are MDHEN and SYDVKM. V lost 6 bases to trimming and J lost 9 bases, with 18 bases between them. The CDR3 reads CASRLSQIDRPQHF. For the CDR3, the DNA is TGTGCCAGCAGACTTAGCCAGATAGATCGGCCCCAGCATTTT.

The V call is TRBV18, the J call TRBJ1-5; TRBD1 matches 7 bases. V lost 4 bases and J lost 2; bases outside the gene matches: 2. This CDR3 spans 14 amino acids. Germline V CDR1 and CDR2: KGHSH, LQKENI. CDR3 sequence (DNA): TGTGCCAGCTCACAGGGGGCGGGCAATCAGCCCCAGCATTTT. Its protein is CASSQGAGNQPQHF.

V usage is TRBV7-2 and J usage is TRBJ2-3; TRBD2 matches at 9 bases. Trimming removed 1 base from V and 5 bases from J; junction bases left unmatched: 4. The germline gives CDR1 SGHTA, CDR2 FQGNSA. There are 15 residues in the CDR3. DNA of the CDR3: TGTGCCAGCAGCTTAGTTATTAGCGGGGGAGATACGCAGTATTTT. This gives the protein CASSLVISGGDTQYF.

This sequence joins TRBV19 and TRBJ2-3, with 11 bases aligning to TRBD2. The V gene's germline CDR1 is LNHDA and CDR2 SQIVND (reference sequence). Germline trimming cut 4 bases from V and 5 bases from J; bases unmatched to any gene: 5. There are 15 residues in the CDR3. Here the CDR3 DNA reads TGTGCCAGTAGTACGACTAGCGGGGCCGGAGATACGCAGTATTTT. Translated, it gives CASSTTSGAGDTQYF.

The chain links TRBV7-9 to TRBJ1-2; perhaps TRBD1 as D (5 bases). CDR1 and CDR2 (germline): SEHNR, FQNEAQ (reference sequence). CDR3 length: 13 residues. The V and J ends lost 10 bases and 4 bases respectively, with 16 bases between them. The CDR3 coding sequence is TGTGCCATTTCCCCGGGGGAAGGCTATGGCTACACCTTC. Its protein product is CAISPGEGYGYTF.

The rearrangement uses TRBV11-1 and TRBJ2-7, with 9 bases aligning to TRBD1. V gave up 2 bases and J gave up 2 bases; unmatched junction bases: 4. The CDR3 runs 15 residues. Per the germline V gene, CDR1 is SGHAT and CDR2 is FQDESV (reference sequence). DNA for the CDR3: TGTGCCAGCAGCTTAAAACAGGGGGCCACCTACGAGCAGTACGTC. Protein: CASSLKQGATYEQYV.

V is TRBV7-9 and J is TRBJ2-3; possibly TRBD1 for D (7 bases). From germline, CDR1 is SEHNR and CDR2 FQNEAQ (reference sequence). The length of the CDR3 is 18 residues. With 5 bases removed from V and 4 bases from J, the gap between germline ends came to 25 bases. The CDR3 here is CASSPPHLGQGEADTQYF. The CDR3 DNA is TGTGCCAGCAGCCCCCCCCACCTAGGTCAGGGGGAGGCAGATACGCAGTATTTT.

The chain is built from TRBV28 and TRBJ1-5; 7 bases align to TRBD1. The J segment lost 7 bases and the V segment lost 7 bases, leaving 4 bases of the junction unmatched. Germline V gene data show CDR1 as MDHEN and CDR2 as SYDVKM. The CDR3 is made up of 12 amino acids. CDR3 residues: CASTPRGQPQHF. The CDR3 DNA follows: TGTGCCAGCACCCCCAGGGGGCAGCCCCAGCATTTT.